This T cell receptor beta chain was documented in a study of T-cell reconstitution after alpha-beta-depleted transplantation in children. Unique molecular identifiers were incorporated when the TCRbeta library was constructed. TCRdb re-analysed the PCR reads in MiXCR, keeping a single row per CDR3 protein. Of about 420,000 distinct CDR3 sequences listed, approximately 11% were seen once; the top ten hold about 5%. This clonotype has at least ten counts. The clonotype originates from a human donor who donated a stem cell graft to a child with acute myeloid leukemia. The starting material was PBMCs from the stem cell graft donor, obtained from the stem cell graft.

The DNA for the CDR3 is TGTGCCAGCAGCTGGGACTCCGCTAGCACAGATACGCAGTATTTT. This gives the protein CASSWDSASTDTQYF. The rearrangement joins TRBV7-3 to TRBJ2-3; D perhaps matches TRBD2 (6 bases). This CDR3 has 15 residues. V shed 4 bases and J shed 0 bases, with 11 bases lying between them. Germline assignment: CDR1 SGHTA and CDR2 FQGTGA.